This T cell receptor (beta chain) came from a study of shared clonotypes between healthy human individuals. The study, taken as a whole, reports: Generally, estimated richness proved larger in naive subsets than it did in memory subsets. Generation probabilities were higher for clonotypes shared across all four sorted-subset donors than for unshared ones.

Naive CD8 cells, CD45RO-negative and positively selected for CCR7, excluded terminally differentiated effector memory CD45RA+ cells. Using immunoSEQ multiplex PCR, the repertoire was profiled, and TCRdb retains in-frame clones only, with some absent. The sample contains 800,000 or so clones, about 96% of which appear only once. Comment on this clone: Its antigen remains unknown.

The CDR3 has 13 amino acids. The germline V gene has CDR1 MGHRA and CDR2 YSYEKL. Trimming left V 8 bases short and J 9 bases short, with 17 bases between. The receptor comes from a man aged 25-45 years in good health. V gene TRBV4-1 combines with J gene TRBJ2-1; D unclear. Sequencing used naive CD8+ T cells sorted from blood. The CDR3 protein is CASRSEDNSEQFF. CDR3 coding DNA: TGCGCCAGCCGGAGTGAGGATAATAGTGAGCAGTTCTTC.